These T cell receptor beta chains were read from a single sample in a study of T-cell reconstitution after alpha-beta-depleted transplantation in children. From the PCR reads, TCRdb called clonotypes with MiXCR, one entry per CDR3 protein. There are roughly 490,000 distinct CDR3 sequences in the sample; 10% to 12% occur only once, and approximately 14% lies in the top ten. This specimen was PBMCs, mostly from graft donor cells, taken 180 days after TCRalphabeta/CD19-depleted stem cell transplant. The receptor source for this set is a female patient aged 2-15 years who had a stem cell transplant for aplastic anemia, so the T cells may come from the graft donor. The CDR3 runs from the conserved cysteine through the conserved F or W. D genes are given only for firm matches. A clone size is listed for some rows: how often the clone was seen (once, few, many), or a class if it is expanded.

j_call: TRBJ1-2; d_call: .; clone_size: .; v_call: TRBV7-9; cdr3_aa: CASSPNSHGYTF; cdr3_nt: TGTGCCAGCAGCCCAAACTCTCATGGCTACACCTTC
j_call: TRBJ1-2; d_call: .; clone_size: few; v_call: TRBV4-3; cdr3_aa: CASSPSDTLRYGYTF; cdr3_nt: TGCGCCAGCAGCCCCTCTGACACCTTGAGATATGGCTACACCTTC
j_call: TRBJ2-5; d_call: .; clone_size: many; v_call: TRBV5-1; cdr3_aa: CASSPRTGGLQETQYF; cdr3_nt: TGCGCCAGCAGCCCGAGGACTGGCGGGCTACAAGAGACCCAGTACTTC
j_call: TRBJ1-1; d_call: .; clone_size: few; v_call: TRBV28; cdr3_aa: CASLSNTEAFF; cdr3_nt: TGTGCCAGCCTCTCGAACACTGAAGCTTTCTTT
j_call: TRBJ1-2; d_call: TRBD1; clone_size: .; v_call: TRBV7-8; cdr3_aa: CASSLPGTANRNYGYTF; cdr3_nt: TGTGCCAGCAGCTTACCGGGGACAGCCAACCGGAACTATGGCTACACCTTC
j_call: TRBJ1-1; d_call: .; clone_size: few; v_call: TRBV21-1; cdr3_aa: CASSTDSEAFF; cdr3_nt: TGTGCCAGCAGCACCGACAGTGAAGCTTTCTTT
j_call: TRBJ2-1; d_call: .; clone_size: few; v_call: TRBV14; cdr3_aa: CASSQVSGAYNEQFF; cdr3_nt: TGTGCCAGCAGCCAAGTCTCGGGCGCCTACAATGAGCAGTTCTTC
j_call: TRBJ2-3; d_call: TRBD2; clone_size: .; v_call: TRBV11-2; cdr3_aa: CASSQKTTSGMTTDTQYF; cdr3_nt: TGTGCCAGCAGCCAAAAGACAACTAGCGGGATGACCACAGATACGCAGTATTTT
j_call: TRBJ2-7; d_call: TRBD2; clone_size: .; v_call: TRBV20-1; cdr3_aa: CSALRGGWNEQYF; cdr3_nt: TGCAGTGCCCTGCGCGGGGGTTGGAACGAGCAGTACTTC
j_call: TRBJ1-5; d_call: .; clone_size: few; v_call: TRBV12-3/TRBV12-4; cdr3_aa: CASSFLISNQPQHF; cdr3_nt: TGTGCCAGCAGTTTCCTTATCTCAAATCAGCCCCAGCATTTT
j_call: TRBJ2-3; d_call: TRBD2; clone_size: many; v_call: TRBV7-2; cdr3_aa: CASSQGLAGGITQYF; cdr3_nt: TGTGCCAGCAGCCAAGGACTAGCGGGAGGGATCACGCAGTATTTT
j_call: TRBJ2-1; d_call: TRBD2; clone_size: .; v_call: TRBV3-1; cdr3_aa: CASSQGYAGGNEQFF; cdr3_nt: TGTGCCAGCAGCCAAGGGTACGCGGGAGGCAATGAGCAGTTCTTC
j_call: TRBJ1-5; d_call: .; clone_size: few; v_call: TRBV28; cdr3_aa: CASSHTVYSNQPQHF; cdr3_nt: TGTGCCAGCAGTCATACCGTATATAGCAATCAGCCCCAGCATTTT
j_call: TRBJ1-2; d_call: TRBD1; clone_size: few; v_call: TRBV7-8; cdr3_aa: CASSFLQGNYGYTF; cdr3_nt: TGTGCCAGCAGCTTTTTACAGGGGAACTATGGCTACACCTTC
j_call: TRBJ2-3; d_call: .; clone_size: .; v_call: TRBV3-1; cdr3_aa: CASRAGTWEYF; cdr3_nt: TGTGCCAGTCGTGCCGGGACTTGGGAGTATTTT
j_call: TRBJ1-1; d_call: .; clone_size: .; v_call: TRBV20-1; cdr3_aa: CSARNPSNTEAFF; cdr3_nt: TGCAGTGCTAGAAACCCGTCGAACACTGAAGCTTTCTTT
j_call: TRBJ1-2; d_call: .; clone_size: .; v_call: TRBV5-1; cdr3_aa: CASTKRDGYTF; cdr3_nt: TGCGCCAGCACAAAACGGGATGGCTACACCTTC
j_call: TRBJ2-5; d_call: .; clone_size: .; v_call: TRBV20-1; cdr3_aa: CSAEPRGETQYF; cdr3_nt: TGCAGTGCCGAACCTAGGGGGGAGACCCAGTACTTC
j_call: TRBJ2-1; d_call: .; clone_size: few; v_call: TRBV19; cdr3_aa: CATGLFYNEQFF; cdr3_nt: TGTGCCACTGGTTTGTTCTACAATGAGCAGTTCTTC
j_call: TRBJ2-5; d_call: TRBD1; clone_size: once; v_call: TRBV27; cdr3_aa: CASSLSGDRVGETQYF; cdr3_nt: TGTGCCAGCAGTTTATCGGGGGACAGGGTGGGAGAGACCCAGTACTTC
j_call: TRBJ1-1; d_call: .; clone_size: .; v_call: TRBV2; cdr3_aa: CASDGGTEAFF; cdr3_nt: TGTGCCAGTGACGGGGGCACTGAAGCTTTCTTT
j_call: TRBJ2-7; d_call: TRBD1; clone_size: few; v_call: TRBV7-9; cdr3_aa: CASSPAGQGHEQYF; cdr3_nt: TGTGCCAGCAGCCCGGCGGGACAGGGTCACGAGCAGTACTTC
j_call: TRBJ2-3; d_call: TRBD2; clone_size: .; v_call: TRBV13; cdr3_aa: CASSLAFSGITDTQYF; cdr3_nt: TGTGCCAGCAGCTTAGCATTTAGCGGGATCACAGATACGCAGTATTTT
j_call: TRBJ2-6; d_call: .; clone_size: few; v_call: TRBV6-5; cdr3_aa: CASSYPSSGANVLTF; cdr3_nt: TGTGCCAGCAGTTACCCATCGTCTGGGGCCAACGTCCTGACTTTC
j_call: TRBJ2-1; d_call: TRBD2; clone_size: .; v_call: TRBV7-8; cdr3_aa: CASSSSPLPSGSMPHNEQFF; cdr3_nt: TGTGCCAGCAGCTCCTCCCCACTCCCTAGCGGGAGTATGCCCCACAATGAGCAGTTCTTC
j_call: TRBJ1-2; d_call: .; clone_size: .; v_call: TRBV30; cdr3_aa: CAWTPTVSNYGYTF; cdr3_nt: TGTGCCTGGACCCCGACAGTGTCTAACTATGGCTACACCTTC
j_call: TRBJ1-5; d_call: TRBD1; clone_size: few; v_call: TRBV5-1; cdr3_aa: CASSRTGGGNQPQHF; cdr3_nt: TGCGCCAGCAGCCGGACAGGGGGCGGCAATCAGCCCCAGCATTTT
j_call: TRBJ2-3; d_call: TRBD1; clone_size: few; v_call: TRBV6-1; cdr3_aa: CASRTGQAYTDTQYF; cdr3_nt: TGTGCCAGCAGAACGGGACAGGCCTACACAGATACGCAGTATTTT
j_call: TRBJ1-4; d_call: .; clone_size: .; v_call: TRBV12-3/TRBV12-4; cdr3_aa: CASSPRQRNEKLFF; cdr3_nt: TGTGCCAGCAGCCCACGCCAGCGTAATGAAAAACTGTTTTTT
j_call: TRBJ2-3; d_call: .; clone_size: .; v_call: TRBV28; cdr3_aa: CASTGAGRDTQYF; cdr3_nt: TGTGCCAGCACAGGGGCAGGAAGAGATACGCAGTATTTT
j_call: TRBJ2-3; d_call: .; clone_size: .; v_call: TRBV11-2; cdr3_aa: CASSLGPIPTDTHYF; cdr3_nt: TGTGCCAGCAGCTTAGGTCCCATACCCACAGATACGCATTATTTT
j_call: TRBJ2-1; d_call: TRBD2; clone_size: .; v_call: TRBV27; cdr3_aa: CASSRLAGANNEQFF; cdr3_nt: TGTGCCAGCAGTCGCCTAGCGGGAGCGAACAATGAGCAGTTCTTC
j_call: TRBJ1-2; d_call: .; clone_size: few; v_call: TRBV4-3; cdr3_aa: CASSQDSTRVLRDYTF; cdr3_nt: TGCGCCAGCAGCCAAGATAGCACGAGGGTCTTAAGAGACTACACCTTC
j_call: TRBJ1-2; d_call: TRBD1; clone_size: many; v_call: TRBV6-1; cdr3_aa: CASSLDRGHGYTF; cdr3_nt: TGTGCCAGCAGCCTCGACAGGGGTCATGGCTACACCTTC
j_call: TRBJ2-1; d_call: .; clone_size: few; v_call: TRBV20-1; cdr3_aa: CSAREWSEDNEQFF; cdr3_nt: TGCAGTGCTAGAGAGTGGTCAGAGGACAATGAGCAGTTCTTC
j_call: TRBJ2-1; d_call: TRBD1; clone_size: few; v_call: TRBV5-8; cdr3_aa: CASSRGQGRNEQFF; cdr3_nt: TGTGCCAGCAGCCGGGGACAGGGGAGGAATGAGCAGTTCTTC
j_call: TRBJ2-2; d_call: .; clone_size: many; v_call: TRBV5-1; cdr3_aa: CASSLKGETNTGELFF; cdr3_nt: TGCGCCAGCAGCCTCAAGGGGGAAACGAACACCGGGGAGCTGTTTTTT
j_call: TRBJ1-5; d_call: .; clone_size: few; v_call: TRBV7-2; cdr3_aa: CASSLAVGPGNQPQHF; cdr3_nt: TGTGCCAGCAGCTTAGCGGTGGGGCCTGGCAATCAGCCCCAGCATTTT
j_call: TRBJ2-3; d_call: .; clone_size: many; v_call: TRBV27; cdr3_aa: CASSSPGTDTQYF; cdr3_nt: TGTGCCAGCAGTTCCCCGGGGACAGATACGCAGTATTTT